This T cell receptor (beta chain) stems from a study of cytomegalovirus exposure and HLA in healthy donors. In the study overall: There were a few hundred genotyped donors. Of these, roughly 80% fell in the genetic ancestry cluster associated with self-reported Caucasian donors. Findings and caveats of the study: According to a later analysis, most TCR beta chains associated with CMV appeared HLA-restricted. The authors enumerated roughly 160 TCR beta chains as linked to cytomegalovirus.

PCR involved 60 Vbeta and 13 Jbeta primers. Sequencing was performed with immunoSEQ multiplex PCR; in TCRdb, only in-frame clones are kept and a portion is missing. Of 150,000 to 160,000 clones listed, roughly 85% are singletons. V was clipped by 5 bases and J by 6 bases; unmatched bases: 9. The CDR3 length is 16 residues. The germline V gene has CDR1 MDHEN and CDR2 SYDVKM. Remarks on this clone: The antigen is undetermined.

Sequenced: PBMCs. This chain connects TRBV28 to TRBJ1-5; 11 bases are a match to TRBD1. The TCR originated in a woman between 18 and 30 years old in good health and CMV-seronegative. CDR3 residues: CASSLPGQGGGQPQHF. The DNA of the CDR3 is TGTGCCAGCAGTCTCCCGGGACAGGGGGGGGGTCAGCCCCAGCATTTT.